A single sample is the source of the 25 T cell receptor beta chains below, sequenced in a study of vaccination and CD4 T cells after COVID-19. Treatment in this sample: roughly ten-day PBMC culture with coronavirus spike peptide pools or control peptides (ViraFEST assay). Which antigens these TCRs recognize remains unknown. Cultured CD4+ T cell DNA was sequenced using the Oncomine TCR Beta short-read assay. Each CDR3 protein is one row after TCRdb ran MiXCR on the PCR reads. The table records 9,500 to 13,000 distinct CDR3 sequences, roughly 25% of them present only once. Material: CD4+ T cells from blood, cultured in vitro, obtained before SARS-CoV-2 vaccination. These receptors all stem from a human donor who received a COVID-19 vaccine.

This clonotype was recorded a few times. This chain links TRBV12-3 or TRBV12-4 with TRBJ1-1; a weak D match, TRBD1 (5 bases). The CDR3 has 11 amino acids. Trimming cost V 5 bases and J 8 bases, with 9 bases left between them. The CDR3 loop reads CASSAGTEAFF. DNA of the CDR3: TGTGCCAGCAGTGCAGGGACGGAAGCTTTCTTT.

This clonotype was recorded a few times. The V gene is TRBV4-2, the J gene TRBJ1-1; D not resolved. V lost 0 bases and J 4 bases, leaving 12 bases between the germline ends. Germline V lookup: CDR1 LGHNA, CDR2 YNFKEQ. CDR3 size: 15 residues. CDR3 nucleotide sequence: TGTGCCAGCAGCCAAGAAGGGATACTGGGCACTGAAGCTTTCTTT. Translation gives CASSQEGILGTEAFF.

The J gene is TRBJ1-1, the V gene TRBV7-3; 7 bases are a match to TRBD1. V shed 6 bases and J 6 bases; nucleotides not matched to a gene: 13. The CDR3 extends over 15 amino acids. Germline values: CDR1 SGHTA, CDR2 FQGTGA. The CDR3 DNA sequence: TGTGCCAGCAGTCTTACCAAGATTACAGGGGCTGAAGCTTTCTTT. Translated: CASSLTKITGAEAFF.

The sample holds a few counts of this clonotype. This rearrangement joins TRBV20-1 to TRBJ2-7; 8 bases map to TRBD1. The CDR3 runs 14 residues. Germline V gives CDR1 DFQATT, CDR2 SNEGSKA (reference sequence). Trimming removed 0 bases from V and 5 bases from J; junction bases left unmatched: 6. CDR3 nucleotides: TGCAGTGCTAGAGACCCGCAGGGGGCCCACGAGCAGTACTTC. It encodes CSARDPQGAHEQYF.

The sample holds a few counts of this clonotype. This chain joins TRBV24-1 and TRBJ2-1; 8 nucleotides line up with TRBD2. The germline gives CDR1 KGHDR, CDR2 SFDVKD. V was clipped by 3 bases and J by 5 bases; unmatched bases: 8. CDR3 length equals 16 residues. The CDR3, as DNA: TGTGCCACCAGTGATGCAACCGGGACTAGAAACAATGAGCAGTTCTTC. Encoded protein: CATSDATGTRNNEQFF.

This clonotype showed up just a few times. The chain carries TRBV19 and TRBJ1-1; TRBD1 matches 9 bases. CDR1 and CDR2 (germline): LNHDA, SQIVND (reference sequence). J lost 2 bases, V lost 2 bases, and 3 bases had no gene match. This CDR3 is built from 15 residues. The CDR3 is CASSISGQGNTEAFF. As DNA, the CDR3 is TGTGCCAGTAGTATATCGGGACAGGGAAACACTGAAGCTTTCTTT.

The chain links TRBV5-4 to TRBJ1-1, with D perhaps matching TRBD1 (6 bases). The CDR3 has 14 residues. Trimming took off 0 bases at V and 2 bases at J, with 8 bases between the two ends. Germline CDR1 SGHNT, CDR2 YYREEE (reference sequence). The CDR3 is CASSLGGANTEAFF. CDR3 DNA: TGTGCCAGCAGCTTGGGGGGGGCTAACACTGAAGCTTTCTTT.

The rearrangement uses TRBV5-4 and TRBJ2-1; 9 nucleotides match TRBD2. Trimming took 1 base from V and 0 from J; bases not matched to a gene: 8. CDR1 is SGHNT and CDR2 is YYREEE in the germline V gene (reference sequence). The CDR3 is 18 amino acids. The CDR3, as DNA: TGTGCCAGCAGCTTGCCCCTGCGCGGGGGGGTCTCCTACAATGAGCAGTTCTTC. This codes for CASSLPLRGGVSYNEQFF.

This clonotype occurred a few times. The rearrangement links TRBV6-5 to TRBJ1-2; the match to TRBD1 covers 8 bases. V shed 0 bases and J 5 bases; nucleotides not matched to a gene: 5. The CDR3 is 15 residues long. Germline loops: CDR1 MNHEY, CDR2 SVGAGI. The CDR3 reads CASSYSAGGGYGYTF. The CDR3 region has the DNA TGTGCCAGCAGTTACTCGGCAGGGGGCGGGTATGGCTACACCTTC.

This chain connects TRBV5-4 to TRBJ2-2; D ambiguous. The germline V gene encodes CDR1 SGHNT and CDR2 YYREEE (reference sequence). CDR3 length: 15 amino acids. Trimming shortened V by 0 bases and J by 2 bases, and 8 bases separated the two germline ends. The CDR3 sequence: CASSLAQGNTGELFF. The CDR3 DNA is TGTGCCAGCAGCTTGGCCCAAGGAAACACCGGGGAGCTGTTTTTT.

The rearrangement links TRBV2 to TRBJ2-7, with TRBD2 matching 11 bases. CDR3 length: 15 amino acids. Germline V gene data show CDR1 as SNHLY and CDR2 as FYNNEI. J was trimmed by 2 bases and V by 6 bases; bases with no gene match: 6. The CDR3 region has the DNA TGTGCCAGCAGGGTAAATAGCGGGGGGGCCTACGAGCAGTACTTC. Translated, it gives CASRVNSGGAYEQYF. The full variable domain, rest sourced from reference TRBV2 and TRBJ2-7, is EPEVTQTPSHQVTQMGQEVILRCVPISNHLYFYWYRQILGQKVEFLVSFYNNEISEKSEIFDDQFSVERPDGSNFTLKIRSTKLEDSAMYFCASRVNSGGAYEQYFGPGTRLTVT.

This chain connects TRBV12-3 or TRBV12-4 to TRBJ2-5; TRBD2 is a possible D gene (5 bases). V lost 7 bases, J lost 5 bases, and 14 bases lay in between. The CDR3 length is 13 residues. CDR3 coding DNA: TGTGCCAGCAAACTAAGAAGGAGGGAGACCCAGTACTTC. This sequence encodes CASKLRRRETQYF.

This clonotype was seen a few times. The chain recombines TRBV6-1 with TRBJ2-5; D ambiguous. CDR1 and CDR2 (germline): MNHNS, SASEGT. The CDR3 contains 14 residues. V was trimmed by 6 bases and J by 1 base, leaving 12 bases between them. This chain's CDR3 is CASSPMDVQETQYF. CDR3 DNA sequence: TGTGCCAGCAGCCCGATGGACGTCCAAGAGACCCAGTACTTC.

This chain's CDR3 is CASTSGTGVGNTEAFF. DNA of the CDR3: TGTGCCAGCACGAGCGGGACAGGGGTTGGAAACACTGAAGCTTTCTTT. The V gene is TRBV12-3 or TRBV12-4, the J gene TRBJ1-1; the match to TRBD1 covers 10 bases. After removal of 7 bases from V and 2 bases from J, the junction contained 10 bases not matched to a gene. The CDR3 runs 16 residues.

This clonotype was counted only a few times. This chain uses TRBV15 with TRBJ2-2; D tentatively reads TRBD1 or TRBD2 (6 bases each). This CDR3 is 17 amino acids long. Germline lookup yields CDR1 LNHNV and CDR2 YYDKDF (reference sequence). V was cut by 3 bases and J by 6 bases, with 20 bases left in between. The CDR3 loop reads CATSSHDRGARAGELFF. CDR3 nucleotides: TGTGCCACCAGCAGCCACGATAGGGGGGCGAGGGCCGGGGAGCTGTTTTTT.

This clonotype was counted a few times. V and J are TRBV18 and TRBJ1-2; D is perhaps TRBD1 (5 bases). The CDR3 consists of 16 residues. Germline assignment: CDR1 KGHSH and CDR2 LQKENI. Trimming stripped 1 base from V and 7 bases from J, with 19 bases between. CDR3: CASSPREGISVFGYTF. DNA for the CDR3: TGTGCCAGCTCACCACGGGAGGGGATCTCTGTCTTTGGCTACACCTTC.

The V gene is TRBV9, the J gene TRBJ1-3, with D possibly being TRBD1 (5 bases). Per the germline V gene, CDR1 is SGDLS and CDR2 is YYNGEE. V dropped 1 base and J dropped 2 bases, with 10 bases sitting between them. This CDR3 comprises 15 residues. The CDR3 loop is CASSVLPGTGNTIYF. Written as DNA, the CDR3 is TGTGCCAGCAGCGTACTTCCAGGGACTGGAAACACCATATATTTT.

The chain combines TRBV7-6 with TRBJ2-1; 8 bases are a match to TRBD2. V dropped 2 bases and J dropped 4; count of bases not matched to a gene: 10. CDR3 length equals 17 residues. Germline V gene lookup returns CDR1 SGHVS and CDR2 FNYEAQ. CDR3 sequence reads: CASSLKLAGRLYNEQFF. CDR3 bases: TGTGCCAGCAGCTTAAAGTTAGCGGGGCGGTTATACAATGAGCAGTTCTTC.

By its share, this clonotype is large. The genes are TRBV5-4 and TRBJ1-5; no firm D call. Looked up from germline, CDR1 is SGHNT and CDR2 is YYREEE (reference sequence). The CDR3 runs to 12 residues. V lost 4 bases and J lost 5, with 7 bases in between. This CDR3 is CASSIHDQPQHF. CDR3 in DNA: TGTGCCAGCAGCATACATGATCAGCCCCAGCATTTT.

The CDR3, as DNA: TGTGCCAGCAGTCAAGACAGGGGTGGGCAGCCCCAGCATTTT. Protein product: CASSQDRGGQPQHF. The chain recombines TRBV2 with TRBJ1-5; TRBD1 aligns across 8 bases. The V gene end was trimmed by 5 bases and the J gene end by 7 bases; junction bases not matched to a gene: 7. The CDR3 covers 14 residues. CDR1 SNHLY and CDR2 FYNNEI come from the germline V gene. Looking up the rest from reference TRBV2 and TRBJ1-5 gives the full variable domain: EPEVTQTPSHQVTQMGQEVILRCVPISNHLYFYWYRQILGQKVEFLVSFYNNEISEKSEIFDDQFSVERPDGSNFTLKIRSTKLEDSAMYFCASSQDRGGQPQHFGDGTRLSIL.

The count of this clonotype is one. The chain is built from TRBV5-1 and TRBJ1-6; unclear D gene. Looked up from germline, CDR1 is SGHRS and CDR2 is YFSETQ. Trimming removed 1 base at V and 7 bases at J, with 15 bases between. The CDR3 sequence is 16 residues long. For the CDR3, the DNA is TGCGCCAGCAGCTTGCAACAGAGCCCTTGGAATTCACCCCTCCACTTT. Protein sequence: CASSLQQSPWNSPLHF.

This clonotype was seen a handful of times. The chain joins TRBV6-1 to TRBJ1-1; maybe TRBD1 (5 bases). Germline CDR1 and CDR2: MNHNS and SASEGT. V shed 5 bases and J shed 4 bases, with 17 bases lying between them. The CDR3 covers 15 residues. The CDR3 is CASSLTPTEGTEAFF. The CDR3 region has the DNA TGTGCCAGCAGTCTTACTCCGACAGAGGGCACTGAAGCTTTCTTT.

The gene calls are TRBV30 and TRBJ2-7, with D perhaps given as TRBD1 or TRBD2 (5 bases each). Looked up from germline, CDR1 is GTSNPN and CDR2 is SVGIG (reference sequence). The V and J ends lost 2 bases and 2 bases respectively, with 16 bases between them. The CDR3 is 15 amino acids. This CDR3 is CAWSRGPSSTYEQYF. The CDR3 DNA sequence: TGTGCCTGGAGTAGGGGACCCTCGAGCACCTACGAGCAGTACTTC.

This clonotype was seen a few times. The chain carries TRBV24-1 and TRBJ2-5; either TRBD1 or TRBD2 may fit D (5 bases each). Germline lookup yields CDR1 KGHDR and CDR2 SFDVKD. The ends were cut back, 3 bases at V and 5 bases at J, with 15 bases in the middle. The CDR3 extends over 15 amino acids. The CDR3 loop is CATSDRQGVGETQYF. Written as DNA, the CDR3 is TGTGCCACCAGTGATCGCCAGGGAGTTGGGGAGACCCAGTACTTC.

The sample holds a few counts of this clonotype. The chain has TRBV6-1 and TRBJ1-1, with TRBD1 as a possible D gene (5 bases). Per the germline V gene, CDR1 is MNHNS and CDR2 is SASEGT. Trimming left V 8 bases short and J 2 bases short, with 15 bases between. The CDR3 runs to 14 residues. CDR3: CASSWRQTNTEAFF. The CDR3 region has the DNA TGTGCCAGCTCCTGGAGACAGACAAACACTGAAGCTTTCTTT.